This record concerns one TCR beta chain sequence. The antigen is not known. The data derive from a study of PD-1 blockade in mismatch repair-deficient tumors. The CDR3 sequence is 16 residues long. Trimming cost V 0 bases and J 6 bases, with 18 bases left between them. The germline V gene has CDR1 GTSNPN and CDR2 SVGIG (reference sequence). Study-level results: Rapid post-treatment expansion, then contraction, generally preceding radiologic response, marked tumor-resident clones.

Sequencing used immunoSEQ multiplex PCR; TCRdb keeps in-frame clones, though not all of them. Here the sample spans under 20,000 clones, over 75% being singletons. This specimen consisted of PBMCs, obtained 52 weeks after starting pembrolizumab. This chain links TRBV30 with TRBJ1-5; D gene ambiguous. This clonotype originated in an adult with mismatch repair-deficient cancer. The CDR3 DNA is TGTGCCTGGAGTGTACTAGGGTCCCCCGGGTCTCAGCCCCAGCATTTT. Amino acid sequence: CAWSVLGSPGSQPQHF.